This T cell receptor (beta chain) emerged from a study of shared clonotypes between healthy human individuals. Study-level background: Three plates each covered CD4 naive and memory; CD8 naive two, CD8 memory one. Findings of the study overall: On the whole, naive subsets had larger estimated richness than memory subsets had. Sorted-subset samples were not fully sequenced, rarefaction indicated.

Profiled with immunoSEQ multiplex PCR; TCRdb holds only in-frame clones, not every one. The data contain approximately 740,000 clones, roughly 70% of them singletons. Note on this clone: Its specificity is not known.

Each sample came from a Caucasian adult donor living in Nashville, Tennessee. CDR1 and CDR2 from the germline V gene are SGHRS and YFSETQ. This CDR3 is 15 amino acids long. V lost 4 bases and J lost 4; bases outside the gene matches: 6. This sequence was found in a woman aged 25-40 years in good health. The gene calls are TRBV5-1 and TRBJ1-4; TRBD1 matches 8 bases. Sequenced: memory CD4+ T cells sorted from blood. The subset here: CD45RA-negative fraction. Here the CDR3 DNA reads TGCGCCAGCAGCGAACGAACAGGGGGTAATGAAAAACTGTTTTTT. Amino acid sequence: CASSERTGGNEKLFF.